The sequence of this TCR beta chain was determined in a study of OX40 agonist ivuxolimab in advanced cancers. At the level of the study: Ivuxolimab was delivered to patients intravenously every 2 weeks at doses spanning 0.01 to 10 mg/kg.

CDR1 is MNHEY, CDR2 SVGAGI, per germline. Trimming shortened V by 3 bases and J by 6 bases, and 11 bases separated the two germline ends. This CDR3 is 13 amino acids long. Repertoires were generated with immunoSEQ multiplex PCR, while TCRdb's copy carries only in-frame clones and drops some. The sample includes about 64,000 clones, 80% of them seen just once. Comment on this clone: Antigen unknown.

Whole-study results and caveats: By week 6 at 0.1 to 3.0 mg/kg, blood CD4+ and CD8+ T cells had expanded clonally.

The sample consisted of CD4+ or CD8+ T cells sorted from blood, taken in a trial of the OX40 agonist ivuxolimab. The chain uses TRBV6-5 and TRBJ1-2, with D possibly TRBD1 on 5 matching bases. The sequence was collected from an adult with an advanced solid tumor such as melanoma, head and neck, liver or kidney cancer. CDR3 in amino acids: CASSYSQGHGYTF. The CDR3 coding sequence is TGTGCCAGCAGTTATAGTCAGGGCCATGGCTACACCTTC.